The text below deals with one TCR beta chain. In its sample, this clonotype was seen many times. Its antigen is currently not known. The sample holds no much larger clone one base away, and base qualities are not on file. V and J lose 5 bases and 7 bases, and a span of 18 bases separates them. Taken from cysteine to phenylalanine, the CDR3 has 15 residues. This entry keeps only the CDR3 DNA: 45 bases, framed from base 1. CDR1 and CDR2 are read off the germline V gene (reference sequence) as DFQATT and SNEGSKA. Every donor was a healthy Caucasian. The twin cohort comprised three pairs of female monozygotic twins, all aged roughly 18 to 30 years. Peripheral blood mononuclear cells were the source from which RNA for the TCR libraries was isolated. The sample belongs to a study of identical twins (TCRdb year 2016). Study-wide context: To test whether fetal clonotypes persist, this study deep-sequenced TCR alpha and beta repertoires from monozygotic twins, from unrelated adults of various ages, and from cord blood. Replicate twin experiments were performed at different times using different library preparation protocols to rule out contamination.

The library was generated by 5' RACE. TCRdb lists the instrument as Illumina HiSeq 2000. A universal primer binding site was added through template switching, and the final cDNA carried a unique molecular identifier so that TCR cDNA molecules could be counted accurately. Specific primers in the conserved constant-segment region were used to synthesize first-strand cDNA for TCR alpha and beta chains. To control for contamination, every cDNA library carried two barcodes: a SMART-Mk sample barcode plus Illumina barcodes. TruSeq adapter sequences and Illumina sample barcodes were added in two successive PCR steps. TCR alpha and beta cDNA libraries were sequenced on the Illumina HiSeq platform with custom primers. On the study's bioinformatics: Raw reads were processed with MiGEC to extract unique molecular identifiers, and MiXCR was used to determine CDR3 positions. For each individual, recombination models were inferred using an EM algorithm with the repgenHMM and IGoR tools. Shared clonotype analysis was performed with the tcR package in R, normalizing sharing by the product of cloneset sizes. Out-of-frame nonproductive sequences were analyzed to study raw recombination free of thymic and clonal selection effects. The public reads were reanalyzed by TCRdb: fastp trimming at Q25, MiXCR alignment, in-frame beta chains only. CDR3 protein duplicates are merged, each entry listing the most common genes and DNA. TCRdb's processing, not the authors' own work, is the source of the V and J calls. The sample table lists approximately 600,000 distinct CDR3 sequences, around 7.4% of them with a count of one. Clones ranked in the top ten supply around 1.6% of the sample.

What the research found in general, with its limitations: Abundant cord blood beta clonotypes carried fewer insertions; young adult naive repertoires showed a weaker similar trend, while memory repertoires showed none. Invariant T cells such as MAIT and iNKT could partly confound zero-insertion analyses, although diverse VJ usage argued against such confounding for most clonotypes. In beta out-of-frame sequences, excess twin sharing was weaker, because having fewer shared sequences lowered the signal-to-noise ratio. Compared with coincidental sharing between unrelated individuals, out-of-frame TCR alpha sequences shared between twins had an excess of sequences with low generation probability. Out-of-frame TCR alpha sharing in monozygotic twins was systematically underestimated by recombination models, whereas sharing between unrelated individuals was in agreement with the recombination models. Because the same donors could not be followed over many years, conclusions were based on cross-sectional statistical analysis.

These data were likewise used in another study, on yellow fever vaccine responses in identical twins. The second publication reports: The T cell response to vaccination in identical twins was reported by the authors to appear partly convergent and partly personalized. In identical twins, the study followed T cell clones that responded to the vaccine with precision.

The sequence joins TRBV20-1 to TRBJ1-6, with TRBD1 perhaps the D gene, on 6 matching bases. The sequenced material came from PBMCs. This receptor was identified in a woman under 30 in good health. The CDR3 has the sequence CSAGNREATNSPLHF. DNA sequence: TGCAGTGCTGGTAACAGGGAGGCCACCAATTCACCCCTCCACTTT.